The 29 T cell receptor beta chains below were found in one sample sequenced in a study of blood T cell repertoires in COVID-19. The protocol was immunoSEQ multiplex PCR, while the TCRdb copy is restricted to in-frame clones and leaves out a portion. The data contain approximately 190,000 clones, roughly 80% of them singletons. Sequencing was done on a sample of peripheral blood. The receptors derive from a man aged 55 to 69 with acute or convalescent COVID-19.

This chain uses TRBV28 with TRBJ2-7; D is unresolved. Trimming pared 3 bases from V and 4 bases from J, leaving 7 bases between. CDR3 size: 12 residues. Germline-derived CDR1 and CDR2 are MDHEN and SYDVKM. The CDR3 loop reads CASSLQAYEQYF. The CDR3 DNA is TGTGCCAGCAGTTTGCAGGCTTACGAGCAGTACTTC.

V usage is TRBV5-1 and J usage is TRBJ2-1; 11 bases fit TRBD2. The CDR3 runs 16 residues. Germline assignment: CDR1 SGHRS and CDR2 YFSETQ. The J segment lost 8 bases and the V segment lost 4 bases, leaving 11 bases of the junction unmatched. Here the CDR3 DNA reads TGCGCCAGCAGCGGCAAGGTACTAGCGGGGGCCGATGAGCAGTTCTTC. Translated, it gives CASSGKVLAGADEQFF.

The genes are TRBV2 and TRBJ1-2; TRBD1 is a possible D gene (6 bases). V lost 7 bases, J lost 4 bases, and 16 bases lay in between. The V gene's germline CDR1 is SNHLY and CDR2 FYNNEI. The CDR3 sequence is 14 residues long. The chain's CDR3 is CASNRAGETYGYTF. The CDR3 nucleotides read TGTGCCAGCAATCGGGCAGGGGAAACCTATGGCTACACCTTC.

V and J are TRBV4-1 and TRBJ1-5; no definite D call. CDR1 and CDR2 from the germline V gene are MGHRA and YSYEKL. The CDR3 spans 15 residues. Trimming took off 0 bases at V and 4 bases at J, with 10 bases between the two ends. The CDR3 DNA is TGCGCCAGCAGCCAAGATGGCTCACAAAATCAGCCCCAGCATTTT. Translating it yields CASSQDGSQNQPQHF.

CDR3 DNA sequence: TGTGCCAGCAGCTCCAGGTACGGCGGGCGGATAGATACGCAGTATTTT. It yields the protein CASSSRYGGRIDTQYF. The gene calls are TRBV7-9 and TRBJ2-3, with a tentative D call TRBD2 (5 bases). Germline V gene data show CDR1 as SEHNR and CDR2 as FQNEAQ (reference sequence). V gave up 4 bases and J gave up 5 bases, with 19 bases separating them. CDR3 size: 16 residues.

The chain joins TRBV15 to TRBJ2-7; 7 bases agree with TRBD2. Trimming removed 1 base from V and 1 base from J; junction bases left unmatched: 4. This CDR3 comprises 15 residues. Germline-derived CDR1 and CDR2 are LNHNV and YYDKDF (reference sequence). The CDR3 DNA reads as TGTGCCACCAGCAGAGTCGCGGGGGATTCCTACGAGCAGTACTTC. This encodes CATSRVAGDSYEQYF.

The chain's CDR3 is CASSPQQGEVANQPQHF. CDR3 sequence (DNA): TGTGCCAGCAGCCCTCAGCAGGGCGAGGTTGCCAATCAGCCCCAGCATTTT. The chain carries TRBV5-8 and TRBJ1-5; TRBD1 is a possible D gene (5 bases). This CDR3 spans 17 amino acids. V lost 4 bases to trimming and J lost 3 bases, with 20 bases between them. Germline V gene sequence: CDR1 SGHTS, CDR2 YDEGEE.

The chain couples TRBV7-2 to TRBJ2-7, with D possibly matching TRBD2 (7 bases). Germline CDR1 SGHTA, CDR2 FQGNSA. This CDR3 region has 15 residues. Deletions cut 5 bases from V and 5 bases from J, with 19 bases between. Written as DNA, the CDR3 is TGTGCCAGCAGCCCGACAGGTACTAGCGTACACGAGCAGTACTTC. Translation: CASSPTGTSVHEQYF.

The chain has TRBV19 and TRBJ2-4, with a tentative D call TRBD2 (5 bases). Germline V gene lookup returns CDR1 LNHDA and CDR2 SQIVND (reference sequence). The V end was cut by 3 bases, the J end by 0 bases, with 15 bases between. This CDR3 is built from 17 residues. Here the CDR3 reads CASSIGPERVAKNIQYF. Here the CDR3 DNA reads TGTGCCAGTAGTATTGGGCCCGAGAGGGTAGCCAAAAACATTCAGTACTTC. The whole variable domain, remainder taken from reference TRBV19 and TRBJ2-4, is DGGITQSPKYLFRKEGQNVTLSCEQNLNHDAMYWYRQDPGQGLRLIYYSQIVNDFQKGDIAEGYSVSREKKESFPLTVTSAQKNPTAFYLCASSIGPERVAKNIQYFGAGTRLSVL.

The chain has TRBV2 and TRBJ2-5; 7 nucleotides line up with TRBD2. The J segment lost 4 bases and the V segment lost 8 bases, leaving 7 bases of the junction unmatched. Germline-derived CDR1 and CDR2 are SNHLY and FYNNEI. This CDR3 comprises 13 residues. CDR3 amino acids: CASGGLVVETQYF. For the CDR3, the DNA is TGTGCCAGCGGTGGACTAGTGGTAGAGACCCAGTACTTC.

In DNA form, the CDR3 reads TGTGCCAGCAGGACTAGCGGGACGGCAGATACGCAGTATTTT. Residues: CASRTSGTADTQYF. The chain couples TRBV3-1 (or the pseudogene TRBV3-2) to TRBJ2-3; TRBD2 matches 11 bases. V lost 6 bases and J lost 4; bases outside the gene matches: 3. The CDR3 has 14 amino acids. CDR1 and CDR2 (germline): LGHDT, YNNKEL (reference sequence).

The chain couples TRBV18 to TRBJ1-6; 7 bases are shared with TRBD1. V shed 3 bases and J 6 bases; nucleotides not matched to a gene: 8. The CDR3 totals 16 residues. Looked up from germline, CDR1 is KGHSH and CDR2 is LQKENI. The CDR3 DNA is TGTGCCAGCTCACCGGACAGGAACGACCTTAATTCACCCCTCCACTTT. Residues: CASSPDRNDLNSPLHF. The variable domain in full, completed from reference TRBV18 and TRBJ1-6, reads NAGVMQNPRHLVRRRGQEARLRCSPMKGHSHVYWYRQLPEEGLKFMVYLQKENIIDESGMPKERFSAEFPKEGPSILRIQQVVRGDSAAYFCASSPDRNDLNSPLHFGNGTRLTVT.

This chain connects TRBV3-1 (or the pseudogene TRBV3-2) to TRBJ1-5; 7 nucleotides line up with TRBD1. The trim removed 4 bases at V and 2 bases at J, leaving 11 bases unmatched. The CDR3 covers 17 residues. Germline CDR1 is LGHDT and CDR2 is YNNKEL (reference sequence). The DNA for the CDR3 is TGTGCCAGCAGCCTAGGGTTCGACAGGGAAGGCAATCAGCCCCAGCATTTT. It codes for CASSLGFDREGNQPQHF.

This rearrangement joins TRBV3-1 (or the pseudogene TRBV3-2) to TRBJ1-6; 7 nucleotides match TRBD1. The length of the CDR3 is 16 residues. CDR1 and CDR2 (germline): LGHDT, YNNKEL (reference sequence). V lost 0 bases and J lost 5; bases outside the gene matches: 4. Here the CDR3 reads CASSQDFTGDNSPLHF. In DNA form, the CDR3 reads TGTGCCAGCAGCCAAGACTTTACAGGGGATAATTCACCCCTCCACTTT.

The sample holds one count of this clone. V gene TRBV4-3 combines with J gene TRBJ1-3; 8 bases agree with TRBD1. The CDR3 length is 16 residues. The germline CDR1 and CDR2 sequences are LGHNA and YSLEER. The V gene end was trimmed by 0 bases and the J gene end by 4 bases; junction bases not matched to a gene: 5. As DNA, the CDR3 is TGCGCCAGCAGCCAAGAGTTCAGGGGGCTAGGAAACACCATATATTTT. It yields the protein CASSQEFRGLGNTIYF.

In this sample, this clone turned up a few times. The genes are TRBV24-1 and TRBJ1-2, with D uncertain. The CDR3 extends over 15 amino acids. V was clipped by 4 bases and J by 8 bases, with 19 bases between them. Germline CDR1 KGHDR, CDR2 SFDVKD. CDR3 sequence reads: CATSDPKTGSGGYTF. CDR3 nucleotide sequence: TGTGCCACCAGTGACCCTAAGACGGGGTCGGGAGGCTACACCTTC.

The chain has TRBV12-3 or TRBV12-4 and TRBJ1-5; D remains ambiguous. This CDR3 has 12 residues. V was clipped by 3 bases and J by 3 bases, with 3 bases between them. For the CDR3, the DNA is TGTGCCAGCAGTTTCGTCAATCAGCCCCAGCATTTT. Its translation is CASSFVNQPQHF.

This chain joins TRBV21-1 and TRBJ2-6; no check of the table's D call, TRBD1, against the DNA was made. TRBV21-1 is described as a pseudogene. The CDR3 is made up of 16 amino acids. CDR3 nucleotides: TGTGCCAGCAGCAAAGCCCCCAGGGCTGGGGCCAACGTCCTGACTTTC. Amino acids: CASSKAPRAGANVLTF.

The V call is TRBV10-3, the J call TRBJ2-3; 10 bases map to TRBD2. V dropped 6 bases and J dropped 4; count of bases not matched to a gene: 10. The CDR3 consists of 16 residues. Germline CDR1 is ENHRY and CDR2 is SYGVKD. CDR3 in amino acids: CAIRSIAGGPADTQYF. For the CDR3, the DNA is TGTGCCATCAGGTCCATAGCGGGGGGCCCCGCAGATACGCAGTATTTT.

This clone appeared once. The chain has TRBV5-1 and TRBJ1-2, with D hard to call. The germline V gene encodes CDR1 SGHRS and CDR2 YFSETQ. V lost 0 bases, J lost 0 bases, and 12 bases lay in between. This CDR3 region has 16 residues. The CDR3 sequence is CASSLATGNTNYGYTF. The CDR3 region has the DNA TGCGCCAGCAGCTTGGCCACGGGGAATACTAACTATGGCTACACCTTC.

The V gene is TRBV4-1, the J gene TRBJ1-4; D not certain. V dropped 1 base and J dropped 8 bases, with 14 bases sitting between them. Per germline, CDR1 MGHRA and CDR2 YSYEKL. This CDR3 comprises 15 residues. CDR3 residues: CASSQAGIREEKLFF. The CDR3 bases are TGCGCCAGCAGCCAAGCGGGTATTCGAGAGGAAAAACTGTTTTTT.

This chain uses TRBV7-2 with TRBJ1-1, with D tentatively TRBD1 (6 bases). This CDR3 is built from 14 residues. Germline-derived CDR1 and CDR2 are SGHTA and FQGNSA. Trimming removed 5 bases at V and 6 bases at J, with 16 bases between. CDR3 in amino acids: CASSLQGVSAEAFF. Written as DNA, the CDR3 is TGTGCCAGCAGCCTACAGGGTGTGTCAGCTGAAGCTTTCTTT.

This chain connects TRBV6-5 to TRBJ2-2, with D unclear. V shed 6 bases and J shed 0 bases, with 8 bases lying between them. The CDR3 has 14 residues. Germline CDR1 is MNHEY and CDR2 is SVGAGI. DNA for the CDR3: TGTGCCAGCAGGCGACAAGCGAACACCGGGGAGCTGTTTTTT. Translating it yields CASRRQANTGELFF.

The chain couples TRBV6-4 to TRBJ2-7; TRBD2 matches at 7 bases. V dropped 4 bases and J dropped 2; count of bases not matched to a gene: 11. Germline V gene sequence: CDR1 MRHNA, CDR2 SNTAGT. CDR3 size: 16 residues. This CDR3 is CASSGGGRGRTYEQYF. The CDR3 DNA sequence: TGTGCCAGCAGTGGGGGAGGGAGGGGCCGAACCTACGAGCAGTACTTC.

This rearrangement joins TRBV28 to TRBJ1-2, with 10 bases aligning to TRBD1. The CDR3 length is 13 residues. Per germline, CDR1 MDHEN and CDR2 SYDVKM. V shed 5 bases and J 5 bases; nucleotides not matched to a gene: 2. DNA for the CDR3: TGTGCCAGCAGTAGACAGGGGGCGTATGGCTACACCTTC. This encodes CASSRQGAYGYTF.

V gene TRBV7-9 combines with J gene TRBJ2-1, with no clear D. From germline, CDR1 is SEHNR and CDR2 FQNEAQ (reference sequence). CDR3 length: 13 amino acids. The V gene lost 3 bases and the J gene lost 3 bases, with 6 bases spanning the gap. CDR3 DNA sequence: TGTGCCAGCAGCTTGGGCTTCTACAATGAGCAGTTCTTC. It codes for CASSLGFYNEQFF.

The chain employs TRBV21-1 and TRBJ1-5. TRBV21-1 is classified as a pseudogene. CDR3 size: 18 residues. The CDR3 here is CASSTKTITGRENQPQHF. The CDR3, as DNA: TGTGCCAGCAGCACAAAGACGATAACAGGGAGGGAGAATCAGCCCCAGCATTTT.

This chain links TRBV5-1 with TRBJ1-6; the match to TRBD1 covers 12 bases. This CDR3 comprises 16 residues. With V trimmed by 4 bases and J by 10 bases, 9 bases remained unmatched. CDR1 is SGHRS and CDR2 is YFSETQ in the germline V gene. CDR3 protein: CASSPGQGAQRSPLHF. The DNA of the CDR3 is TGCGCCAGCAGCCCGGGACAGGGGGCACAAAGATCACCCCTCCACTTT.

V usage is TRBV19 and J usage is TRBJ2-7; D may be TRBD1 (6 bases). This CDR3 comprises 16 residues. The germline gives CDR1 LNHDA, CDR2 SQIVND (reference sequence). Between the trimmed V and J ends, which lost 10 bases and 2 bases, there was a span of 24 bases. The CDR3 region has the DNA TGTGCCACTGTCTCCTCAGGGGCTCTTGGACCCTACGAGCAGTACTTC. Its protein product is CATVSSGALGPYEQYF.